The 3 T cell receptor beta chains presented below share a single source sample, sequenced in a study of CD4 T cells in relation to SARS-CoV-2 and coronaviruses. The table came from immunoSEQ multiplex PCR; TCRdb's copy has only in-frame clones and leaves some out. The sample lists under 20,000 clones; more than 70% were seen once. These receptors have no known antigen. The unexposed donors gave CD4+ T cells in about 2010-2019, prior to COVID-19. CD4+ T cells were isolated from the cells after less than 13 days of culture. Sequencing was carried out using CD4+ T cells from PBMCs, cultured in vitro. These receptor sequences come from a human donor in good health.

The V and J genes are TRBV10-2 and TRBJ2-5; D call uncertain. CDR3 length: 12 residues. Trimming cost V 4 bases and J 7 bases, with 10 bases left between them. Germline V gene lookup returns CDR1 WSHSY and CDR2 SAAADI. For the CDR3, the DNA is TGCGCCAGCAGTGGTCTACTCGGGACCCAGTACTTC. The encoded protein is CASSGLLGTQYF.

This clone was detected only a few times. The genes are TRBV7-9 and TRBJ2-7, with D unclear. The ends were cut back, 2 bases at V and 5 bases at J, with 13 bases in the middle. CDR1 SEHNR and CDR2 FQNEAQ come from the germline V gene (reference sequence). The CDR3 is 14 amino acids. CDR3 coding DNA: TGTGCCAGCAGCTTATTTGAAGGGTGGAACGAGCAGTACTTC. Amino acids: CASSLFEGWNEQYF. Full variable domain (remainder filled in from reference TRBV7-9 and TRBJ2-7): DTGVSQNPRHKITKRGQNVTFRCDPISEHNRLYWYRQTLGQGPEFLTYFQNEAQLEKSRLLSDRFSAERPKGSFSTLEIQRTEQGDSAMYLCASSLFEGWNEQYFGPGTRLTVT.

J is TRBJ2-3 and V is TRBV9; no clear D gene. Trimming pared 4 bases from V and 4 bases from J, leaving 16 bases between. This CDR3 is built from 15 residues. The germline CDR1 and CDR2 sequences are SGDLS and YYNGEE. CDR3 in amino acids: CASSLSTGWADTQYF. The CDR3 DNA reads TGTGCCAGCAGCCTCTCGACGGGTTGGGCAGATACGCAGTATTTT.